This T cell receptor (beta chain) derives from a study of blood T cell repertoires in COVID-19. Overall study context: The cDNA or gDNA used as material had been derived from T cells, B-cell-depleted T cells, or PBMCs.

This CDR3 has 15 amino acids. The germline V and J ends were trimmed by 5 bases and 6 bases, with 18 bases remaining between them. Germline-derived CDR1 and CDR2 are MNHEY and SMNVEV (reference sequence). Original analysis: Reference gene primer amplification in the assay estimated nucleated cell counts. Sequencing used immunoSEQ multiplex PCR; TCRdb keeps in-frame clones, though not all of them. V and J calls and clone size are those listed in that table; D and trimming were worked out from the DNA. This sample yields fewer than 95,000 clones, of which 86% are seen a single time; 25% to 35% belongs to the top ten.

The rearrangement joins TRBV27 to TRBJ2-3; weak D call: TRBD2 (6 bases). Sample: peripheral blood. The sequence was obtained from a man aged 50 to 59 with active or convalescent COVID-19. The CDR3 sequence is CASSRGDLPTDTQYF. CDR3 nucleotides: TGTGCCAGCAGTAGAGGGGACTTACCCACGGATACGCAGTATTTT.